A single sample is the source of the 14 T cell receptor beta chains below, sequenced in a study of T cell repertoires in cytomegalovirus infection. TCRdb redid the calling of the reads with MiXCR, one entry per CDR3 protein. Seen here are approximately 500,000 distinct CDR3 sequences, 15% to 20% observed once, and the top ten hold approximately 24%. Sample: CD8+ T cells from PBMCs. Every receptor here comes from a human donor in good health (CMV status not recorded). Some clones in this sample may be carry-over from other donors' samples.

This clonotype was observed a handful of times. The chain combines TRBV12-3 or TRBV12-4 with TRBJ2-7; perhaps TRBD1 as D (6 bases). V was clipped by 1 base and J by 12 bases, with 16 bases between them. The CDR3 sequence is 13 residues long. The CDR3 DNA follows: TGTGCCAGCAGTTTAGAGGGCGTGTGGGGGCTGTACTTC. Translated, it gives CASSLEGVWGLYF.

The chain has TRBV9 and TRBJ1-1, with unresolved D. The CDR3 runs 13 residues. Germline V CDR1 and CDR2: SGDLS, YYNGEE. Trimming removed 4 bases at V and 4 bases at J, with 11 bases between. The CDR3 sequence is CASSSLMGTEAFF. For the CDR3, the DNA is TGTGCCAGCAGCTCCCTGATGGGCACTGAAGCTTTCTTT.

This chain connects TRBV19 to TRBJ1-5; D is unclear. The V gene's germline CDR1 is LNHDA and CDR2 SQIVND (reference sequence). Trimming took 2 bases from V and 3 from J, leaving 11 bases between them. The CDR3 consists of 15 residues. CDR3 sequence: CASSITGRPNQPQHF. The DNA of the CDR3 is TGTGCCAGTAGTATAACCGGGCGGCCCAATCAGCCCCAGCATTTT.

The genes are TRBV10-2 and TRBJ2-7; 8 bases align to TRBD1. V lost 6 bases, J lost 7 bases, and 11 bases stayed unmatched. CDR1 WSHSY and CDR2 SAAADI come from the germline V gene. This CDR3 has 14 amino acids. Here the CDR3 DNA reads TGCGCCAGCAGCCCGGGACAGGTCTGGGAGGAGCAGTACTTC. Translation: CASSPGQVWEEQYF.

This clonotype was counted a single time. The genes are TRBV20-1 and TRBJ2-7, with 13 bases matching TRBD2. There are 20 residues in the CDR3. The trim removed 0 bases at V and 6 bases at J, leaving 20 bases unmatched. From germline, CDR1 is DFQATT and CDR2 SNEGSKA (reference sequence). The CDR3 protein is CSARDHSGGTSGTLDGEQYF. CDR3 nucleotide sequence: TGCAGTGCTAGAGATCATTCCGGGGGGACTAGCGGGACCTTGGATGGCGAGCAGTACTTC.

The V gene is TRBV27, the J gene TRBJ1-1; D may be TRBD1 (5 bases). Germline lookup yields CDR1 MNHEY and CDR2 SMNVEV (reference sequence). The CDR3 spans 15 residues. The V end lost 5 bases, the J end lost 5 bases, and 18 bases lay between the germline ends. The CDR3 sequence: CASSARAGRRTEAFF. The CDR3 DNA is TGTGCCAGCAGTGCAAGGGCAGGGAGGAGAACTGAAGCTTTCTTT.

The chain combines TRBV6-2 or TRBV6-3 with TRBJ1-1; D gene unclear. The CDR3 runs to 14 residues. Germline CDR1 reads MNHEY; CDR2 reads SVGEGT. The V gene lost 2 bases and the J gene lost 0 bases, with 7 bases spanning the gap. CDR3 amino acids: CASSYTNLNTEAFF. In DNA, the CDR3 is TGTGCCAGCAGTTACACAAACTTGAACACTGAAGCTTTCTTT.

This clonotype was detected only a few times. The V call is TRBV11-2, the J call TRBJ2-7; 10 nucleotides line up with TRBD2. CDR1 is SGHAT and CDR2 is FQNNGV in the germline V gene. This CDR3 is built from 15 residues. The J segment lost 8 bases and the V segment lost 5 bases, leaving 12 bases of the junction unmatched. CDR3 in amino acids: CASSPWTSGTPQQYF. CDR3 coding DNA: TGTGCCAGCAGCCCATGGACTAGCGGAACGCCGCAGCAGTACTTC.

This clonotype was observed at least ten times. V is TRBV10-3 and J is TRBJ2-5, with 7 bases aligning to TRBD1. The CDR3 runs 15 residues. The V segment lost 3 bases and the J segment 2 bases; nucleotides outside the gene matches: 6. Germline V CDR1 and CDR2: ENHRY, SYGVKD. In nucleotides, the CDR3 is TGTGCCATCAGTGACTCCGGGACAGAGCAAGAGACCCAGTACTTC. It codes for CAISDSGTEQETQYF.

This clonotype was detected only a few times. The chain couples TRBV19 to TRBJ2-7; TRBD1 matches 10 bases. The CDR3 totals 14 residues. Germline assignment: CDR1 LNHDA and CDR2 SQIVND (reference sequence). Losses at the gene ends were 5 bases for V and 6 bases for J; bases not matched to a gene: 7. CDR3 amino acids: CASSLDRGLTEQYF. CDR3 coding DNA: TGTGCCAGTAGTCTCGACAGGGGGCTCACCGAGCAGTACTTC.

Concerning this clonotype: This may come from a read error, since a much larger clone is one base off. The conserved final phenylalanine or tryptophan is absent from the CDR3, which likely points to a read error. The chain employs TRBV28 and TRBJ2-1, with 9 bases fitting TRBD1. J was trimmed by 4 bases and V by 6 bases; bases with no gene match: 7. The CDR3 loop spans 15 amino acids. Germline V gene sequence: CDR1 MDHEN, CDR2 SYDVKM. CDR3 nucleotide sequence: TGTGCCAGCAGCGACGACAGGGGGATTTACAATGAGCAGTTCTCC. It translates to CASSDDRGIYNEQFS.

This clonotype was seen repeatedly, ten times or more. In DNA form, the CDR3 reads TGTGCCAGTAGTGCGGACTTTGGCAATGAGCAGTTCTTC. Protein: CASSADFGNEQFF. V usage is TRBV19 and J usage is TRBJ2-1; a possible D gene is TRBD2 (5 bases). Germline values: CDR1 LNHDA, CDR2 SQIVND (reference sequence). This CDR3 comprises 13 residues. The germline V and J ends were trimmed by 5 bases and 6 bases, with 11 bases remaining between them.

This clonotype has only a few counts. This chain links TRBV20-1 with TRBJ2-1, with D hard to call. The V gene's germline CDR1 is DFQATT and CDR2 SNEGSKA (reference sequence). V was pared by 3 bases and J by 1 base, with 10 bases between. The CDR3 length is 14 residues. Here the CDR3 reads CSASRMGSYNEQFF. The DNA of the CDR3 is TGCAGTGCTAGCCGTATGGGGTCCTACAATGAGCAGTTCTTC.

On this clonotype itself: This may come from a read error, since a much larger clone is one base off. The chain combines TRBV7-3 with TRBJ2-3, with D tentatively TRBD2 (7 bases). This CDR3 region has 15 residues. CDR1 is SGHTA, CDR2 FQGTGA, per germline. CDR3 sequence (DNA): TGTGCCAGCAGCTTAGGTGGGGGGGCGACAGATACGCATTATTTT. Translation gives CASSLGGGATDTHYF.